This T cell receptor (beta chain) was obtained from a study of cytotoxic CD8 clonotypes in ibrutinib-treated CLL. Sequencing was performed with immunoSEQ multiplex PCR; in TCRdb, only in-frame clones are kept and a portion is missing. The data contain 130,000 or so clones, 75% to 90% of them singletons. The source is a human donor with chronic lymphocytic leukemia. Sequences were derived from PBMCs, sampled after 24 months of ibrutinib treatment.

For the CDR3, the DNA is TGTGCCAGCAGCCTACAAGGGGGGTCCGGGGAGCTGTTTTTT. This translates into CASSLQGGSGELFF. The gene calls are TRBV11-3 and TRBJ2-2, with D perhaps given as TRBD1 or TRBD2 (6 bases each). The CDR3 is made up of 14 amino acids. V was shortened by 5 bases and J by 6 bases, with 13 bases between the two germline ends. Germline V gene sequence: CDR1 SGHNT, CDR2 YENEEA.